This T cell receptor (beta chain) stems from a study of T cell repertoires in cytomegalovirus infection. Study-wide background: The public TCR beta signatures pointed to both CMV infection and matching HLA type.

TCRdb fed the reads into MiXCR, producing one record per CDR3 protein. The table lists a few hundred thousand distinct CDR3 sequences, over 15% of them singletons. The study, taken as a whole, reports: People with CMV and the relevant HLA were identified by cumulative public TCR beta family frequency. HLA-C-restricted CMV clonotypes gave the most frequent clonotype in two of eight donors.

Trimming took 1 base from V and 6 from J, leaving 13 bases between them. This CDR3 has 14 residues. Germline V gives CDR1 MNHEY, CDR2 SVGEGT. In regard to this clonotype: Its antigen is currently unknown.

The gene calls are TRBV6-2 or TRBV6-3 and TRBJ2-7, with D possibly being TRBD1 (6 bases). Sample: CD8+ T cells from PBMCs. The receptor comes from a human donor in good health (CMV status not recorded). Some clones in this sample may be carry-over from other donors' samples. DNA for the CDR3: TGTGCCAGCAGTTACTTTGAAGGGGGTGCCGAGCAGTACTTC. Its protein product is CASSYFEGGAEQYF.